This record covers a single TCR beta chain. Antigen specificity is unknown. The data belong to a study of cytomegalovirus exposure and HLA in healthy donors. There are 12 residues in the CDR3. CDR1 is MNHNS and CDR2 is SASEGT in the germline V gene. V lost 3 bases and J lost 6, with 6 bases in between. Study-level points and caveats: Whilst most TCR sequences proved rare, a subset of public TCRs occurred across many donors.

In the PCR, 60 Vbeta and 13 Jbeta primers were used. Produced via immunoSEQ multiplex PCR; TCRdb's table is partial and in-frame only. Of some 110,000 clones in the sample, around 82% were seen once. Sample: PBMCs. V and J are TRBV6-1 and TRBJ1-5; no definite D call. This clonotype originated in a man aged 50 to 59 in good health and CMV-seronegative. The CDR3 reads CASSDWAQPQHF. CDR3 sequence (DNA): TGTGCCAGCAGTGACTGGGCTCAGCCCCAGCATTTT.